Given below is one T cell receptor beta chain in context. Its specific antigen is unknown. Base qualities are not provided; no much larger clone lies one nucleotide away. For CDR1 and CDR2, the germline V gene (reference sequence) lists SGHKS and YYEKEE. Trimming takes 4 bases from V and 1 base from J, and the germline ends sit 14 bases apart. Including the terminal cysteine and phenylalanine, the CDR3 comprises 15 residues. Only the CDR3 portion is preserved as DNA: 45 bases, with reading frame beginning at the first base. This sample is part of a study of blood T cell repertoires in COVID-19 (TCRdb year 2020). With regard to the full study: The collaborator samples originated in the United States, Italy and Spain and spanned the acute and convalescent phases of COVID-19. The prospective study material was composed of cDNA or gDNA derived from T cells, B-cell-depleted T cells, or PBMCs. The repertoires were released in a freely available public database meant as a resource for research on the immune response to SARS-CoV-2. Nearly every sample came with metadata listing a de-identified subject ID, COVID-19 status, age in years and sex. Where available, HLA class I and class II types were taken from metadata supplied by the sample provider and were not determined by assay-based typing. Samples were obtained from the ongoing ImmuneRACE study (first 160 participants) and from roughly 1,300 subjects provided by 6 global collaborators. Subjects who had been exposed to COVID-19, were actively infected with it, or had recovered from it provided the deeply sampled blood TCRbeta repertoires that made up the dataset. Beyond this particular receptor, the publication reports: The quantity of clinical and demographic metadata differed by source and by participant and was supplied without curation.

Whole blood was collected in K2EDTA tubes by collaborating institutions according to the institutions' own protocols. For TCRbeta analysis, collaborators shipped samples in one of three forms: frozen whole blood, isolated PBMCs, or DNA extracted from either of those sample types. TCRbeta CDR3 regions were amplified from genomic DNA using the immunoSEQ Assay, a bias-controlled multiplex PCR. Processing in the source paper ran as follows. Nucleated cell counts per sample were estimated from amplification of reference gene primers within the assay. To quantify the absolute abundance of each unique TCRbeta CDR3 rearrangement, sequence reads were collapsed and filtered. For each sample, productive Simpson clonality was calculated by taking the square root of Simpson's diversity index across productive rearrangements. The clones in this table, taken by TCRdb from immuneACCESS, are in-frame only. Not every clone is retained; where verified, under half of the shortfall comes from an unresolved V gene, and the cause of the rest is unknown. D and trimming come from the DNA, and the V and J calls and clone size come from that table. A total of tens of thousands of clones appear in this sample, approximately 88% of them only once. The ten most abundant clones make up 9.5% to 15% of the sample.

The sequenced sample was peripheral blood. The clonotype was recovered from a human donor with active COVID-19. The donor label of this sample is uncertain. The chain is encoded by TRBV5-5 joined to TRBJ1-1; no D gene can be assigned with confidence. The CDR3 here reads CASSRTRAQNTEAFF. The sequenced DNA: TGTGCCAGCAGCCGAACTAGGGCTCAGAACACTGAAGCTTTCTTT.